A single sample gave rise to the 14 T cell receptor beta chains below, sequenced in a study of cytomegalovirus exposure and HLA in healthy donors. Both 60 Vbeta primers and 13 Jbeta primers went into the PCR. Here immunoSEQ multiplex PCR was the method, and the copy in TCRdb shows in-frame clones only, minus some. The data show some 110,000 clones, around 80% seen once. Specimen: PBMCs. These receptors came from a woman in her thirties or forties in good health and CMV-seronegative.

The CDR3 reads CASTLPGLAGGPRDGELFF. The CDR3, as DNA: TGCGCCAGCACCCTCCCGGGACTAGCGGGAGGGCCTCGGGACGGGGAGCTGTTTTTT. The rearrangement joins TRBV10-2 to TRBJ2-2, with TRBD2 matching over 16 bases. This CDR3 is built from 19 residues. The V segment lost 7 bases and the J segment 7 bases; nucleotides outside the gene matches: 15. CDR1 WSHSY and CDR2 SAAADI come from the germline V gene.

On this clone itself: The junction differs from germline at one of its ends, possibly a read error. CDR3 protein: CSSSLRVGKNTEAFF. The CDR3 nucleotides read TGTTCCAGCAGCTTACGAGTCGGGAAGAACACTGAAGCTTTCTTT. The chain is built from TRBV7-9 and TRBJ1-1; D is uncertain. There are 15 residues in the CDR3. Germline loops: CDR1 SEHNR, CDR2 FQNEAQ (reference sequence).

The chain carries TRBV4-3 and TRBJ2-7, with 10 bases aligning to TRBD2. There are 17 residues in the CDR3. CDR1 is LGHNA, CDR2 YSLEER, per germline. Trimming cost V 5 bases and J 0 bases; bases outside gene matches: 10. In nucleotides, the CDR3 is TGCGCCAGCAGCGCAGCTAGCGGGAGCCCAGCCTCCTACGAGCAGTACTTC. Its protein is CASSAASGSPASYEQYF.

The J gene is TRBJ1-1, the V gene TRBV29-1; D perhaps matches TRBD1 (6 bases). The CDR3 is 14 amino acids. Germline V lookup: CDR1 SQVTM, CDR2 ANQGSEA. Deletions cut 4 bases from V and 2 bases from J, with 14 bases between. The CDR3 DNA sequence: TGCAGCGTTGGCAGGGGAGGGACCAACACTGAAGCTTTCTTT. Translated, it gives CSVGRGGTNTEAFF.

CDR3 DNA sequence: TGTGCCAGCAGTGACTCGCACGGGACTCAGCAGTTCTTC. Translating gives CASSDSHGTQQFF. The chain recombines TRBV6-4 with TRBJ2-1; D may be TRBD2 (6 bases). Deletions cut 0 bases from V and 11 bases from J, with 11 bases between. This CDR3 comprises 13 residues. Germline-derived CDR1 and CDR2 are MRHNA and SNTAGT.

A few counts support this clone. This chain uses TRBV6-1 with TRBJ1-5; TRBD1 is a possible D gene (5 bases). There are 15 residues in the CDR3. The V gene lost 4 bases and the J gene lost 7 bases, with 17 bases spanning the gap. Germline values: CDR1 MNHNS, CDR2 SASEGT. This CDR3 reads CASSGTTVFGQPQHF. The CDR3 DNA sequence: TGTGCCAGCAGTGGGACGACAGTTTTTGGGCAGCCCCAGCATTTT.

The J gene is TRBJ1-1, the V gene TRBV30; D remains unclear. The CDR3 length is 13 residues. The ends were cut back, 0 bases at V and 2 bases at J, with 7 bases in the middle. Germline CDR1 GTSNPN, CDR2 SVGIG (reference sequence). The CDR3 DNA follows: TGTGCCTGGAGTGTATCTTTTAACACTGAAGCTTTCTTT. Translating it yields CAWSVSFNTEAFF.

V usage is TRBV28 and J usage is TRBJ2-7; the D is unclear. Germline V CDR1 and CDR2: MDHEN, SYDVKM. V was clipped by 2 bases and J by 0 bases, with 8 bases between them. CDR3 length equals 14 residues. In nucleotides, the CDR3 is TGTGCCAGCAGTTTAAACGGTATCTCCTACGAGCAGTACTTC. This sequence encodes CASSLNGISYEQYF.

The J gene is TRBJ2-1, the V gene TRBV6-5, with D maybe TRBD1 (6 bases). CDR1 and CDR2 from the germline V gene are MNHEY and SVGAGI. Between the trimmed V and J ends, which lost 5 bases and 0 bases, there was a span of 11 bases. This CDR3 spans 15 amino acids. CDR3 residues: CASSHGQSSYNEQFF. The CDR3 nucleotides are TGTGCCAGCAGTCATGGACAGAGCTCCTACAATGAGCAGTTCTTC.

The J gene is TRBJ2-7, the V gene TRBV28, with 7 nucleotides matching TRBD1. This CDR3 region has 16 residues. Trimming at V came to 2 bases and at J to 3 bases, leaving 10 bases not matched to a gene. From germline, CDR1 is MDHEN and CDR2 SYDVKM. CDR3: CASSLGPQGPGYEQYF. The CDR3 region has the DNA TGTGCCAGCAGTTTAGGACCACAGGGGCCCGGCTACGAGCAGTACTTC.

This chain uses TRBV25-1 with TRBJ2-5; the match to TRBD1 covers 9 bases. With 3 bases clipped from V and 4 bases from J, the junction kept 9 bases outside the gene matches. The CDR3 runs 16 residues. CDR1 and CDR2 (germline): MGHDK, SYGVNS. CDR3 residues: CASSDPGQGHRETQYF. The CDR3 DNA reads as TGTGCCAGCAGTGATCCGGGACAGGGTCATCGAGAGACCCAGTACTTC. The variable domain in full, with the rest retrieved from reference TRBV25-1 and TRBJ2-5, is EADIYQTPRYLVIGTGKKITLECSQTMGHDKMYWYQQDPGMELHLIHYSYGVNSTEKGDLSSESTVSRIRTEHFPLTLESARPSHTSQYLCASSDPGQGHRETQYFGPGTRLLVL.

The chain couples TRBV18 to TRBJ2-7; TRBD2 aligns across 8 bases. Germline V lookup: CDR1 KGHSH, CDR2 LQKENI. The J segment lost 2 bases and the V segment lost 3 bases, leaving 9 bases of the junction unmatched. The CDR3 contains 16 residues. CDR3 bases: TGTGCCAGCTCACCCATGCTACTAGCGGAAACCTACGAGCAGTACTTC. Translation gives CASSPMLLAETYEQYF.

The gene calls are TRBV5-6 and TRBJ1-4; no firm D call. This CDR3 has 14 residues. Looked up from germline, CDR1 is SGHDT and CDR2 is YYEEEE. With 1 base removed from V and 8 bases from J, the gap between germline ends came to 12 bases. This chain's CDR3 is CASSLTGEREKLFF. The CDR3 DNA reads as TGTGCCAGCAGCTTGACGGGAGAACGGGAAAAACTGTTTTTT.

The gene calls are TRBV6-1 and TRBJ1-2, with 7 bases matching TRBD1. Trimming cost V 4 bases and J 4 bases; bases outside gene matches: 9. CDR3 size: 15 residues. Germline CDR1 is MNHNS and CDR2 is SASEGT. CDR3 in DNA: TGTGCCAGCAGTGTCCGGGACAGTCTAGTCTATGGCTACACCTTC. Its protein is CASSVRDSLVYGYTF.